Shown below are 22 T cell receptor beta chains from a single sample sequenced in a study of T cell repertoires in cytomegalovirus infection. A single record per CDR3 protein comes from TCRdb applying MiXCR to the reads. The top ten hold roughly 8.7% of the sample, which has fewer than 400,000 distinct CDR3 sequences, 15% to 20% seen once. What was sequenced was PBMCs. These receptors all stem from a human donor in good health (CMV status not recorded). Some clones in this sample may be carry-over from other donors' samples.

This clonotype was counted only a few times. V is TRBV29-1 and J is TRBJ2-5; 12 nucleotides agree with TRBD2. Germline V CDR1 and CDR2: SQVTM, ANQGSEA. The CDR3 runs to 13 residues. After removal of 3 bases from V and 4 bases from J, the junction contained 0 bases not matched to a gene. In DNA form, the CDR3 reads TGCAGCGTTGAGACTAGCGGGAGAGAGACCCAGTACTTC. It specifies CSVETSGRETQYF.

This clonotype showed up just a few times. J is TRBJ2-5 and V is TRBV28; no definite D call. The CDR3 is made up of 13 amino acids. Germline values: CDR1 MDHEN, CDR2 SYDVKM. V dropped 6 bases and J dropped 4 bases, with 12 bases sitting between them. CDR3 DNA: TGTGCCAGCAGCATAGAATTTCGAGAGACCCAGTACTTC. This codes for CASSIEFRETQYF.

The J gene is TRBJ1-1, the V gene TRBV28; D unresolved. Trimming removed 0 bases at V and 1 base at J, with 9 bases between. Germline CDR1 is MDHEN and CDR2 is SYDVKM. The CDR3 loop spans 15 amino acids. This CDR3 reads CASSLWGGRNTEAFF. Written as DNA, the CDR3 is TGTGCCAGCAGTTTATGGGGAGGCAGGAACACTGAAGCTTTCTTT.

The sample holds a few counts of this clonotype. This chain connects TRBV12-3 or TRBV12-4 to TRBJ1-5, with D unresolved. V was pared by 3 bases and J by 0 bases, with 6 bases between. The CDR3 totals 14 residues. CDR3 residues: CASSFVNSNQPQHF. The CDR3 DNA sequence: TGTGCCAGCAGTTTCGTGAATAGCAATCAGCCCCAGCATTTT.

This chain uses TRBV2 with TRBJ2-1; TRBD2 is a possible D gene (7 bases). Per the germline V gene, CDR1 is SNHLY and CDR2 is FYNNEI. The CDR3 consists of 16 residues. V dropped 3 bases and J dropped 9 bases, with 21 bases sitting between them. CDR3 bases: TGTGCCAGCAGTGAGGAGAGCCGGGGGGCCGGTAGTGAGCAGTTCTTC. Its translation: CASSEESRGAGSEQFF.

This clonotype was found many times. This rearrangement joins TRBV7-2 to TRBJ2-6; a weak D match, TRBD1 (5 bases). Trimming pared 4 bases from V and 4 bases from J, leaving 11 bases between. Germline CDR1 SGHTA, CDR2 FQGNSA. This CDR3 is 15 amino acids long. For the CDR3, the DNA is TGTGCCAGCAGCTATCAGGGCTCGGGGGCCAACGTCCTGACTTTC. Residues: CASSYQGSGANVLTF.

The chain links TRBV7-9 to TRBJ2-1; D might be TRBD1 (5 bases). Per the germline V gene, CDR1 is SEHNR and CDR2 is FQNEAQ (reference sequence). The V and J ends lost 3 bases and 0 bases respectively, with 12 bases between them. The CDR3 contains 16 residues. The DNA of the CDR3 is TGTGCCAGCAGCTTCCACAGGTCCAGCTCCTACAATGAGCAGTTCTTC. Translated: CASSFHRSSSYNEQFF.

This chain connects TRBV12-3 or TRBV12-4 to TRBJ2-5, with TRBD2 matching over 9 bases. V was clipped by 3 bases and J by 5 bases; unmatched bases: 4. This CDR3 has 14 amino acids. DNA for the CDR3: TGTGCCAGCAGTTTCGGCGGGGGGGCGGAGACCCAGTACTTC. Protein product: CASSFGGGAETQYF.

In the case of this clonotype: A much larger clone sits a single nucleotide away, making a read error possible. The rearrangement joins TRBV7-6 to TRBJ1-2; maybe TRBD1 (5 bases). CDR1 and CDR2 from the germline V gene are SGHVS and FNYEAQ. Trimming stripped 10 bases from V and 2 bases from J, with 20 bases between. The CDR3 length is 15 residues. The CDR3 here is CANTNFRDGNYGYTF. The CDR3 DNA is TGTGCCAACACCAATTTTAGGGACGGAAACTATGGCTACACCTTC.

This clonotype occurred a few times. This chain links TRBV12-3 or TRBV12-4 with TRBJ1-5, with D unresolved. V was shortened by 3 bases and J by 6 bases, with 12 bases between the two germline ends. The CDR3 contains 14 residues. As DNA, the CDR3 is TGTGCCAGCAGTTTTGGAGGGATGAGTCAGCCCCAGCATTTT. It encodes CASSFGGMSQPQHF.

The chain uses TRBV12-3 or TRBV12-4 and TRBJ1-5; TRBD1 agrees at 7 bases. The CDR3 consists of 15 residues. The V segment lost 8 bases and the J segment 1 base; nucleotides outside the gene matches: 8. As DNA, the CDR3 is TGTGCCAGCTCCCGACGGGGACAGAGCAATCAGCCCCAGCATTTT. Its translation is CASSRRGQSNQPQHF.

This clonotype was recorded many times. V and J are TRBV7-2 and TRBJ2-3; D gene unclear. V was pared by 0 bases and J by 2 bases, with 6 bases between. CDR3 length: 14 residues. CDR1 SGHTA and CDR2 FQGNSA come from the germline V gene. The CDR3, as DNA: TGTGCCAGCAGCTTAGCCGCCACCACAGATACGCAGTATTTT. It is translated as CASSLAATTDTQYF. The full variable domain, in which reference TRBV7-2 and TRBJ2-3 provide the parts outside the CDR3, is GAGVSQSPSNKVTEKGKDVELRCDPISGHTALYWYRQSLGQGLEFLIYFQGNSAPDKSGLPSDRFSAERTGGSVSTLTIQRTQQEDSAVYLCASSLAATTDTQYFGPGTRLTVL.

This clonotype has ten or more counts. The chain has TRBV12-3 or TRBV12-4 and TRBJ2-3; TRBD2 agrees at 8 bases. CDR3 size: 15 residues. Losses at the gene ends were 5 bases for V and 4 bases for J; bases not matched to a gene: 8. Here the CDR3 DNA reads TGTGCCAGCAGTCCAAGCGGGAGTTCTTCAGATACGCAGTATTTT. It encodes CASSPSGSSSDTQYF.

This chain connects TRBV7-2 to TRBJ1-1; D unclear. There are 14 residues in the CDR3. Germline V gene data show CDR1 as SGHTA and CDR2 as FQGNSA. V dropped 6 bases and J dropped 0 bases, with 11 bases sitting between them. The CDR3 bases are TGTGCCAGCAGGTCTTCGGCAGTGAACACTGAAGCTTTCTTT. Translating it yields CASRSSAVNTEAFF.

In this sample, this clonotype turned up many times. The chain links TRBV6-2 or TRBV6-3 to TRBJ2-7, with 12 bases lining up with TRBD2. Germline V CDR1 and CDR2: MNHEY, SVGEGT. J lost 0 bases, V lost 2 bases, and 14 bases had no gene match. The CDR3 is 20 residues long. DNA for the CDR3: TGTGCCAGCAGTTACCGTCCGGGACTAGCGGGCCTACACCTCTCCTACGAGCAGTACTTC. It encodes CASSYRPGLAGLHLSYEQYF.

The V gene is TRBV20-1, the J gene TRBJ2-3; 7 bases align to TRBD2. V gave up 5 bases and J gave up 5 bases; unmatched junction bases: 13. Germline V lookup: CDR1 DFQATT, CDR2 SNEGSKA (reference sequence). The CDR3 totals 15 residues. This CDR3 is CSALRGAGVEDTQYF. DNA for the CDR3: TGCAGTGCTCTCCGAGGGGCGGGGGTGGAAGATACGCAGTATTTT.

This clonotype was detected only a few times. This chain joins TRBV7-9 and TRBJ2-1, with 10 nucleotides matching TRBD2. The CDR3 extends over 18 amino acids. Losses at the gene ends were 8 bases for V and 5 bases for J; bases not matched to a gene: 18. Germline V lookup: CDR1 SEHNR, CDR2 FQNEAQ (reference sequence). This CDR3 reads CASDLASGGGGRNNEQFF. Written as DNA, the CDR3 is TGTGCCAGCGACTTGGCAAGCGGGGGGGGCGGACGAAACAATGAGCAGTTCTTC.

The CDR3 DNA sequence: TGTGCCAGCAGCTTGAGTCCAGCCTACAATGAGCAGTTCTTC. This translates into CASSLSPAYNEQFF. The rearrangement joins TRBV9 to TRBJ2-1, with no clear D. The CDR3 runs to 14 residues. Germline CDR1 SGDLS, CDR2 YYNGEE. The V and J ends lost 4 bases and 2 bases respectively, with 10 bases between them.

This clonotype was seen a few times. The rearrangement joins TRBV4-2 to TRBJ1-5, with D possibly TRBD1 on 6 matching bases. CDR1 is LGHNA, CDR2 YNFKEQ, per germline. This CDR3 is built from 14 residues. The ends were cut back, 1 base at V and 7 bases at J, with 11 bases in the middle. This chain's CDR3 is CASSQVGGTQPQHF. CDR3 DNA sequence: TGTGCCAGCAGCCAAGTAGGAGGGACACAGCCCCAGCATTTT.

The chain joins TRBV2 to TRBJ2-1, with D hard to call. The V gene lost 7 bases and the J gene lost 10 bases, with 8 bases spanning the gap. This CDR3 is 10 amino acids long. Germline-derived CDR1 and CDR2 are SNHLY and FYNNEI. CDR3 in amino acids: CASIMGEQFF. The CDR3 DNA reads TGTGCCAGCATTATGGGGGAGCAGTTCTTC.

This clonotype was counted many times. The J gene is TRBJ1-4, the V gene TRBV19; 9 bases are shared with TRBD1. Germline CDR1 reads LNHDA; CDR2 reads SQIVND (reference sequence). The CDR3 covers 12 residues. V was clipped by 6 bases and J by 7 bases; unmatched bases: 0. CDR3 DNA: TGTGCCAGTAGGGGACAGGGTGAAAAACTGTTTTTT. This gives the protein CASRGQGEKLFF.

This clonotype was seen repeatedly, ten times or more. V gene TRBV12-3 or TRBV12-4 combines with J gene TRBJ1-5, with TRBD1 identical over 8 bases. J was trimmed by 0 bases and V by 8 bases; bases with no gene match: 6. The CDR3 is 15 amino acids. CDR3 loop: CASGTGAYSNQPQHF. The CDR3 DNA sequence: TGTGCCAGCGGGACAGGTGCCTATAGCAATCAGCCCCAGCATTTT.